This T cell receptor (beta chain) was found in a study of cytomegalovirus exposure and HLA in healthy donors. On the study more broadly: The early release's HLA-typed donors yielded roughly 85 million unique TCRs.

Overall study results and limits: Rare sequences made up most TCRs, while some public TCRs were found in many donors. It was reportedly the case that the classifier diagnosed cytomegalovirus status with high specificity and sensitivity. What a later analysis showed was that several of the most significant clusters appeared linked to common viral pathogens.

The PCR made use of 60 Vbeta and 13 Jbeta primers. Profiled with immunoSEQ multiplex PCR; TCRdb holds only in-frame clones, not every one. The table has fewer than 200,000 clones, roughly two thirds seen once. CDR3 length equals 16 residues. J was trimmed by 4 bases and V by 4 bases; bases with no gene match: 10. The germline V gene encodes CDR1 MGHRA and CDR2 YSYEKL. In regard to this clone: Its antigen is unidentified.

This sequence originates from a woman under 30 in good health and CMV-seropositive. The source material was PBMCs. V gene TRBV4-1 combines with J gene TRBJ2-1, with 7 bases that match TRBD2. The CDR3 loop reads CASSPWGGGAYNEQFF. The DNA of the CDR3 is TGCGCCAGCAGCCCCTGGGGGGGAGGGGCATACAATGAGCAGTTCTTC.